The entry below gives a single TCR beta chain sequence along with its context. The data stem from a study of cytomegalovirus exposure and HLA in healthy donors. Primers: 60 Vbeta forward and 13 Jbeta reverse. Clones were sequenced by immunoSEQ multiplex PCR, and TCRdb holds only the in-frame ones, with some missing. The profile shows 160,000 or so clones, around 76% of them singletons. The CDR3 covers 14 residues. The receptor's source is a man aged 35 to 55 in good health and CMV-seronegative. The specimen sequenced was PBMCs. The chain is built from TRBV21-1 and TRBJ2-5; the DNA was not compared with TRBD1, the D call given in the table. TRBV21-1 is assigned pseudogene status. The CDR3 is CASSKGRPGETQYF. DNA of the CDR3: TGTGCCAGCAGCAAGGGCAGGCCAGGGGAGACCCAGTACTTC.